The clone carrying this TCR beta chain was counted many times. Its antigen is still unknown. This entry comes from a study of post-analysis software for immune sequencing data. Whole-study context: Recorded disease courses covered relapsing-remitting, secondary progressive and progressive-relapsing multiple sclerosis. Some patients had no subtype annotation. Broader study findings: Controls showed significantly higher normalized Chao1 diversity than did multiple sclerosis patients.

Presence of unique molecular identifiers characterized the TCR beta cDNA libraries. Using its own MiXCR run on the PCR reads, TCRdb lists one record per CDR3 protein. Of about 210,000 distinct CDR3 sequences listed, around 29% are singletons. The TCR comes from a girl between 2 and 17 years old with multiple sclerosis. Sequenced: blood.

CDR3 loop: CSVGSPSGGYTF. In DNA form, the CDR3 reads TGCAGCGTTGGGTCTCCATCCGGTGGCTACACCTTC. The J gene is TRBJ1-2, the V gene TRBV29-1; no definite D call. Trimming stripped 4 bases from V and 7 bases from J, with 13 bases between. The CDR3 has 12 amino acids. Germline lookup yields CDR1 SQVTM and CDR2 ANQGSEA.